This T cell receptor (beta chain) was sequenced in a study of metastatic and nonmetastatic thyroid tumors. Overall study context: Peripheral blood and tumor or nodule samples from malignant and benign thyroid patients were compared.

V lost 10 bases, J lost 1 base, and 10 bases lay in between. This CDR3 region has 13 residues. From germline, CDR1 is WNHNN and CDR2 SYGVQD (reference sequence). How the authors handled the data: Differences in CDR3 between clinicopathological groups were drawn on to build a classifier intended to discriminate distant-metastatic papillary thyroid cancer patients. With MiXCR, TCRdb reprocessed the PCR reads. These V and J calls derive from TCRdb rather than the authors' analysis. This sample has roughly 59,000 clones, with 15% to 20% found just once. Among the patients, none had received any treatment before thyroid surgery. Study conclusions and caveats: Relative to benign nodules, malignant thyroid tumors were reportedly characterized by significantly elevated TCR beta diversity in blood and tumor.

This clone has a count of ten or more. Antigen: not known. The chain combines TRBV10-1 with TRBJ2-2; D not certain. The sample comprised blood. The TCR was taken from a male donor with papillary thyroid cancer or a benign thyroid nodule (not recorded which). Some clones in this sample may be carry-over from other donors' samples. CDR3 in amino acids: CANHPGNTGELFF. The CDR3 nucleotides are TGCGCCAACCACCCAGGGAACACCGGGGAGCTGTTTTTT.